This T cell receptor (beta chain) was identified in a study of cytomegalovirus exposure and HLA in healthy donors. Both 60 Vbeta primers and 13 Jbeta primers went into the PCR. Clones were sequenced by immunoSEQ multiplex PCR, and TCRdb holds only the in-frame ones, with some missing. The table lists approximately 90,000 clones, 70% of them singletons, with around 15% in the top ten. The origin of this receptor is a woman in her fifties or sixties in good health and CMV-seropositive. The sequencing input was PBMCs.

CDR3 protein: CASSPSGNTIYF. The CDR3 DNA sequence: TGTGCCAGCAGCCCTAGTGGAAACACCATATATTTT. The chain couples TRBV5-5 to TRBJ1-3; no definite D call. Trimming left V 4 bases short and J 3 bases short, with 5 bases between. From germline, CDR1 is SGHKS and CDR2 YYEKEE (reference sequence). The CDR3 totals 12 residues.